The sequence of this T cell receptor beta chain was determined in a study of blood T cell repertoires in COVID-19. Study-wide context: Spain, Italy and the United States supplied samples that represented acute and convalescent COVID-19.

The data were produced by immunoSEQ multiplex PCR, yet TCRdb's version contains in-frame clones alone and is incomplete. Among about 170,000 clones listed, around 91% were seen once. The CDR3 runs to 13 residues. J was trimmed by 4 bases and V by 6 bases; bases with no gene match: 5. CDR1 and CDR2 (germline): MNHEY, SVGAGI. The origin of this receptor is a woman aged 18-29 years who had recovered from COVID-19. Sequences were obtained from PBMCs or T cells enriched from blood (not recorded which). The chain uses TRBV6-5 and TRBJ2-5; TRBD1 matches at 7 bases. The CDR3 region has the DNA TGTGCCAGCAGGCACAGGGGTTCAGAGACCCAGTACTTC. Encoded protein: CASRHRGSETQYF.